This TCR beta chain was recovered during a study of CD4 T cells in relation to SARS-CoV-2 and coronaviruses. Study background: PBMCs were cultured with antigen for roughly nine days before TCR beta sequencing. Study-wide results and caveats: Compared with monoreactive clones, crossreactive clones showed significantly weaker SARS-CoV-2 expansion.

With regard to this clone: No antigen is known for it.

Trimming removed 4 bases from V and 4 bases from J; junction bases left unmatched: 5. The CDR3 extends over 15 amino acids. In germline, CDR1 is MGHRA, CDR2 YSYEKL. Libraries were prepared by immunoSEQ multiplex PCR; TCRdb keeps only in-frame clonotypes and omits some of them. This sample has around 16,000 clones, with around four fifths found just once. CD4+ T cells from unexposed donors were obtained before the COVID-19 pandemic (2011-2018). The cells were cultured for over eight days before CD4+ T cells were isolated. Testing used SARS-CoV-2 S/N and four cold-coronavirus spikes on unexposed-donor CD4+ T cells, cells permitting.

V is TRBV4-1 and J is TRBJ2-7; 12 bases are a match to TRBD1. Sample: CD4+ T cells from PBMCs, cultured in vitro. The receptor was isolated from a human donor in good health. The CDR3 here is CASSPGQGAVYEQYF. DNA of the CDR3: TGCGCCAGCAGCCCGGGACAGGGGGCCGTGTACGAGCAGTACTTC.